The clone carrying this T cell receptor beta chain occurred once. Its antigen is currently unknown. These data are taken from a study of cytomegalovirus exposure and HLA in healthy donors. Study context: Within the Caucasian-associated ancestry cluster were more than 75% of the roughly 380 genotyped donors. Study-wide points: Follow-up analysis later connected one missense variant in DCLRE1C with trimming of TCR beta V- and J-genes. Earlier analysis found most TCR beta V segments productive about 90% or about 30% of the time.

This PCR relied on a set of 60 Vbeta primers and 13 Jbeta primers. Clones were sequenced by immunoSEQ multiplex PCR, and TCRdb holds only the in-frame ones, with some missing. Of 100,000 to 150,000 clones listed, around 71% are singletons. V shed 2 bases and J 6 bases; nucleotides not matched to a gene: 11. The germline V gene has CDR1 MNHEY and CDR2 SVGAGI. The CDR3 covers 16 residues. The chain couples TRBV6-5 to TRBJ1-2; 8 nucleotides match TRBD1. The TCR comes from an older woman in good health and CMV-seropositive. The specimen was PBMCs. CDR3 region: CASSYTAGQGRDGYTF. The CDR3 coding sequence is TGTGCCAGCAGTTACACCGCCGGACAGGGCCGGGATGGCTACACCTTC.